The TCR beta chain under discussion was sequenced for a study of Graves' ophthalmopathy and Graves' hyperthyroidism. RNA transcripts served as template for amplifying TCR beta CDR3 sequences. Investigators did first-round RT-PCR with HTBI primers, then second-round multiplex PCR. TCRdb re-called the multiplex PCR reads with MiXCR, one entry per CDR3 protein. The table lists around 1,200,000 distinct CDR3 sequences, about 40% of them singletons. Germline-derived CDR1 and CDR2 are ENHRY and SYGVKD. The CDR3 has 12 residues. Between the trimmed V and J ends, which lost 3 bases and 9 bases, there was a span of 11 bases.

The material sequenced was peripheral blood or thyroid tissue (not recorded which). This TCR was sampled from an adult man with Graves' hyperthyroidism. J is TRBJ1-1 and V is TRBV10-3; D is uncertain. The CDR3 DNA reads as TGTGCCATCAGTGATGCTTCTAGGAAAGCTTTCTTT. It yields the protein CAISDASRKAFF.